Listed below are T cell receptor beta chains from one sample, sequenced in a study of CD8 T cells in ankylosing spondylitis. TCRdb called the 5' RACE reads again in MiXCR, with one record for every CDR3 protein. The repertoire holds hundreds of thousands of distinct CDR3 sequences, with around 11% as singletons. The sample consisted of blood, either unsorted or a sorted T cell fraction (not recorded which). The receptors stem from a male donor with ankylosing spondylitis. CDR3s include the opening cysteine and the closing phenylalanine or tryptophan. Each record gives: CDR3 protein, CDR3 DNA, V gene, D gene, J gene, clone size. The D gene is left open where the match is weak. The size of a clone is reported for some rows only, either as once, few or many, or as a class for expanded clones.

CDR3: CSAGGSSGSSYEQYF
DNA: TGCAGCGCCGGGGGTTCTAGCGGGAGCTCCTACGAGCAGTACTTC
V: TRBV29-1
D: TRBD2
J: TRBJ2-7
size: many

CDR3: CASSLAPGADSPLHF
DNA: TGCGCCAGCAGCTTGGCCCCGGGGGCAGATTCACCCCTCCACTTT
V: TRBV5-1
D: NA
J: TRBJ1-6
size: NA

CDR3: CSVEEGLAGGVEQFF
DNA: TGCAGCGTTGAAGAGGGACTAGCGGGAGGGGTTGAGCAGTTCTTC
V: TRBV29-1
D: TRBD2
J: TRBJ2-1
size: many

CDR3: CASSLGLSYRTDTQYF
DNA: TGCGCCAGCAGCTTGGGGCTAAGCTACCGCACAGATACGCAGTATTTT
V: TRBV5-1
D: NA
J: TRBJ2-3
size: NA

CDR3: CASSVGTATRNEQFF
DNA: TGTGCCAGCAGCGTGGGGACAGCAACTCGCAATGAGCAGTTCTTC
V: TRBV9
D: TRBD1
J: TRBJ2-1
size: few

CDR3: CASEKGTMGGELFF
DNA: TGTGCCAGCGAGAAGGGAACAATGGGCGGGGAGCTGTTTTTT
V: TRBV12-3/TRBV12-4
D: NA
J: TRBJ2-2
size: many

CDR3: CASVRGGGNQPQHF
DNA: TGTGCCAGCGTAAGGGGAGGGGGCAATCAGCCCCAGCATTTT
V: TRBV2
D: NA
J: TRBJ1-5
size: NA

CDR3: CASTGTPGETQYF
DNA: TGCGCCAGTACCGGGACGCCAGGAGAGACCCAGTACTTC
V: TRBV5-1
D: NA
J: TRBJ2-5
size: NA

CDR3: CATSDDTGLGYTF
DNA: TGTGCCACCAGTGACGACACAGGGCTCGGATACACCTTC
V: TRBV24-1
D: NA
J: TRBJ1-2
size: many

CDR3: CASSTRTMTYEQYF
DNA: TGCGCCAGCAGCACTAGGACTATGACCTACGAGCAGTACTTC
V: TRBV5-1
D: NA
J: TRBJ2-7
size: few

CDR3: CASSFGRFSYEQYF
DNA: TGTGCCAGCAGCTTCGGACGCTTCTCCTACGAGCAGTACTTC
V: TRBV7-2
D: NA
J: TRBJ2-7
size: few

CDR3: CASRVGLGTHGSYNEQFF
DNA: TGTGCCAGCAGAGTGGGACTAGGTACCCATGGGTCCTACAATGAGCAGTTCTTC
V: TRBV6-1
D: TRBD2
J: TRBJ2-1
size: few

CDR3: CASSLLLGQDLYTDTQYF
DNA: TGTGCCAGCAGTTTACTATTAGGACAGGACCTGTACACAGATACGCAGTATTTT
V: TRBV12-3/TRBV12-4
D: TRBD1
J: TRBJ2-3
size: many

CDR3: CSVEVGRGPSYEQYF
DNA: TGCAGCGTTGAGGTCGGGCGGGGGCCCTCCTACGAGCAGTACTTC
V: TRBV29-1
D: NA
J: TRBJ2-7
size: NA

CDR3: CASSPTGPHNEQFF
DNA: TGTGCCAGCAGTCCGACAGGGCCCCACAATGAGCAGTTCTTC
V: TRBV12-3/TRBV12-4
D: TRBD1
J: TRBJ2-1
size: NA

CDR3: CASSLFTDTEAFF
DNA: TGCGCCAGCAGCTTGTTCACGGACACTGAAGCTTTCTTT
V: TRBV5-1
D: NA
J: TRBJ1-1
size: many

CDR3: CASSPMTGYLDYGYTF
DNA: TGTGCCAGCTCACCGATGACAGGGTATTTGGACTATGGCTACACCTTC
V: TRBV18
D: TRBD1
J: TRBJ1-2
size: few

CDR3: CSVDVTDGELFF
DNA: TGCAGCGTTGACGTGACGGACGGGGAGCTGTTTTTT
V: TRBV29-1
D: NA
J: TRBJ2-2
size: many

CDR3: CASSRPGTLAYNEQFF
DNA: TGTGCCAGCAGCCGACCGGGGACGCTCGCCTACAATGAGCAGTTCTTC
V: TRBV5-6
D: NA
J: TRBJ2-1
size: few

CDR3: CASSPPGSQTQHF
DNA: TGTGCCAGCTCACCACCAGGGTCCCAAACCCAGCATTTT
V: TRBV18
D: NA
J: TRBJ1-5
size: few

CDR3: CSARFRDRYYGYTF
DNA: TGCAGTGCTAGATTCCGGGACAGATACTATGGCTACACCTTC
V: TRBV20-1
D: TRBD1
J: TRBJ1-2
size: NA

CDR3: CASSQDLAGGADTQYF
DNA: TGCGCCAGCAGCCAAGACCTAGCGGGGGGAGCAGATACGCAGTATTTT
V: TRBV4-3
D: TRBD2
J: TRBJ2-3
size: many

CDR3: CASSQDRIYGYTF
DNA: TGCGCCAGCAGCCAAGATAGGATCTATGGCTACACCTTC
V: TRBV4-3
D: NA
J: TRBJ1-2
size: many

CDR3: CASSSVAGITYNEQFF
DNA: TGTGCCAGCAGCTCGGTGGCGGGGATTACCTACAATGAGCAGTTCTTC
V: TRBV11-2
D: NA
J: TRBJ2-1
size: few

CDR3: CASSREDGTGTEQFF
DNA: TGTGCCAGCTCACGAGAGGACGGGACAGGGACTGAGCAGTTCTTC
V: TRBV18
D: TRBD1
J: TRBJ2-1
size: NA

CDR3: CASSLSGKPSYEQYF
DNA: TGCGCCAGCAGCTTATCAGGGAAACCCTCCTACGAGCAGTACTTC
V: TRBV5-1
D: NA
J: TRBJ2-7
size: few

CDR3: CATRDRTYEQYF
DNA: TGTGCCACCCGGGACAGGACCTACGAGCAGTACTTC
V: TRBV7-2
D: TRBD1
J: TRBJ2-7
size: NA

CDR3: CASRGQLRGEAFF
DNA: TGCGCCAGCAGGGGACAGCTCCGAGGGGAAGCTTTCTTT
V: TRBV10-1
D: TRBD1
J: TRBJ1-1
size: few

CDR3: CASSLAEEDNQPQHF
DNA: TGTGCCAGCAGTTTGGCGGAAGAAGACAATCAGCCCCAGCATTTT
V: TRBV12-3/TRBV12-4
D: NA
J: TRBJ1-5
size: many

CDR3: CASSLAGWGGDNSPLHF
DNA: TGTGCCAGCAGCTTAGCGGGGTGGGGGGGCGATAATTCACCCCTCCACTTT
V: TRBV7-2
D: NA
J: TRBJ1-6
size: NA

CDR3: CASSGSGSRTDTQYF
DNA: TGTGCCAGCAGTGGAAGCGGGAGTAGAACAGATACGCAGTATTTT
V: TRBV6-1
D: TRBD2
J: TRBJ2-3
size: NA

CDR3: CASSLRDSFYEQYF
DNA: TGTGCCAGCAGCTTAAGAGACAGCTTTTACGAGCAGTACTTC
V: TRBV7-3
D: NA
J: TRBJ2-7
size: once

CDR3: CASSQPLGRTRDEQYF
DNA: TGCGCCAGCAGCCAACCCCTGGGACGAACAAGGGACGAGCAGTACTTC
V: TRBV4-1
D: NA
J: TRBJ2-7
size: NA

CDR3: CSANLAGGYNEQFF
DNA: TGCAGCGCCAACTTAGCGGGAGGTTACAATGAGCAGTTCTTC
V: TRBV29-1
D: TRBD2
J: TRBJ2-1
size: few

CDR3: CASSDLWTGRNEQFF
DNA: TGTGCCAGCAGTGACCTTTGGACAGGGAGGAATGAGCAGTTCTTC
V: TRBV6-4
D: TRBD1
J: TRBJ2-1
size: few